This entry describes one TCR beta chain. This entry is derived from a study of T cell changes during pregnancy in multiple sclerosis. The CDR3 is made up of 19 amino acids. With V trimmed by 6 bases and J by 1 base, 19 bases remained unmatched. The V gene's germline CDR1 is MNHEY and CDR2 SMNVEV (reference sequence). The assay was immunoSEQ multiplex PCR, and TCRdb's table has in-frame clones only and misses some. There are approximately 92,000 clones in the sample; more than 90% occur only once, and 1.5% lies in the top ten. The origin of this receptor is a female donor with multiple sclerosis, enrolled in a pregnancy study. The chain employs TRBV27 and TRBJ1-2, with 8 nucleotides matching TRBD1. The sample consisted of peripheral blood, taken in the first trimester of pregnancy. In DNA, the CDR3 is TGTGCCAGCAGGCTCGGACCCCTCTCCCCGACAGGGGATAACTATGGCTACACCTTC. Its protein is CASRLGPLSPTGDNYGYTF.